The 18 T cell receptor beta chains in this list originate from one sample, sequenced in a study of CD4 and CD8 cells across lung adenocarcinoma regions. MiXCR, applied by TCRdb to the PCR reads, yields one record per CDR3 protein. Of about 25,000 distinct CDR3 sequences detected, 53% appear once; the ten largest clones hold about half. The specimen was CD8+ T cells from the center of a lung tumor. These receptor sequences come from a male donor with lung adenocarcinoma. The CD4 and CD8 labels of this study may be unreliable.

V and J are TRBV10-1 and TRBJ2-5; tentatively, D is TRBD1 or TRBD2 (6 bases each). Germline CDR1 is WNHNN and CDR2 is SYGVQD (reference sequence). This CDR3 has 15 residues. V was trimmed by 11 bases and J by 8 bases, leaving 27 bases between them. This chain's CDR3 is CAAGHGGRGADTQYF. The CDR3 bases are TGCGCCGCGGGGCACGGGGGCCGGGGCGCAGATACCCAGTACTTC.

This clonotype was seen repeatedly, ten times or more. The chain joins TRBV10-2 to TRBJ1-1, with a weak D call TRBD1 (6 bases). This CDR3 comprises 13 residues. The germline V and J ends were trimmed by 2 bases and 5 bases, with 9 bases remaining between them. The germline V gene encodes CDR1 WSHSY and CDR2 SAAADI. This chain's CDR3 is CASSEHRATEAFF. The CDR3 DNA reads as TGCGCCAGCAGTGAGCACAGGGCTACTGAAGCTTTCTTT.

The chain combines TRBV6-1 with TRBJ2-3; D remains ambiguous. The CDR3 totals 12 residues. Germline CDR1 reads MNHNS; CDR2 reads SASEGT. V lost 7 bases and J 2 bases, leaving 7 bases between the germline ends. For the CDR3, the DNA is TGTGCCAGCACCTCGAACACAGATACGCAGTATTTT. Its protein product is CASTSNTDTQYF.

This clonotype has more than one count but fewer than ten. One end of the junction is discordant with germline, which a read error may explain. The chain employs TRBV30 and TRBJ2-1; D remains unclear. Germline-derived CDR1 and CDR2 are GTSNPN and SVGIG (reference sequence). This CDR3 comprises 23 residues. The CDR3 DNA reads TGTGCCTGGCCTCAACTTCTTTCTTTACTCCAGATTCCTCGGAGCCTTGAACATGCTAAAGTACACTGG. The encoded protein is CAWPQLLSLLQIPRSLEHAKVHW.

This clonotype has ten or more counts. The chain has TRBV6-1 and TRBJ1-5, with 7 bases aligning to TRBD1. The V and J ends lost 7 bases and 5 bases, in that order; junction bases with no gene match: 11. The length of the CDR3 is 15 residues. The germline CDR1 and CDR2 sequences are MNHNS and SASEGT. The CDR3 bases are TGTGCCAGCAAGGCGAGAAACAGGGGTGATCAGCCCCAGCATTTT. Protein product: CASKARNRGDQPQHF.

DNA of the CDR3: TGTGCCAGCAGCCCAGGACTAGCGAGAGTCCACAATGAGCAGTTCTTC. Its translation: CASSPGLARVHNEQFF. This chain connects TRBV7-2 to TRBJ2-1; 9 bases are a match to TRBD2. V was pared by 5 bases and J by 5 bases, with 10 bases of the junction left unmatched. The germline V gene encodes CDR1 SGHTA and CDR2 FQGNSA. The CDR3 totals 16 residues.

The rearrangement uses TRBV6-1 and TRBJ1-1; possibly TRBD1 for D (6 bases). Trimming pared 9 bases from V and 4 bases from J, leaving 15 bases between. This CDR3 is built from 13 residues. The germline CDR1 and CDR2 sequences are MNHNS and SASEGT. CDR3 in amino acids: CASTGYEATEAFF. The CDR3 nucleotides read TGTGCCAGTACAGGGTATGAGGCCACTGAAGCTTTCTTT.

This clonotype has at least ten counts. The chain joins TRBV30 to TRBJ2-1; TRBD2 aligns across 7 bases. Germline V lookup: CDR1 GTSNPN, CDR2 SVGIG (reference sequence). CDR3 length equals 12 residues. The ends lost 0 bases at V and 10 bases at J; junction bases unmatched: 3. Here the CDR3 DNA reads TGTGCCTGGAGTGTAACCGGGAGGGAGCAGTTCTTC. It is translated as CAWSVTGREQFF.

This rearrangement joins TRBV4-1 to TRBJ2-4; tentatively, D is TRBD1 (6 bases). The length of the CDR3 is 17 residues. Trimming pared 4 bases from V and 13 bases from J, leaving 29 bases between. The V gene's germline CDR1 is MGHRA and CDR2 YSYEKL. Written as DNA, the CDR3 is TGCGCCAGCAGCCGAGTTATGGGGCTGGGGGCCACAGACACGCAGTACTTC. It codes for CASSRVMGLGATDTQYF.

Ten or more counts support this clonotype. CDR3: CASSQPGTPYNEQFF. DNA of the CDR3: TGTGCCAGCAGCCAACCCGGGACCCCCTACAATGAGCAGTTCTTC. The chain has TRBV4-2 and TRBJ2-1; either TRBD1 or TRBD2 may supply D (5 bases each). Trimming took 2 bases from V and 2 from J, leaving 10 bases between them. The CDR3 length is 15 residues. Germline V gives CDR1 LGHNA, CDR2 YNFKEQ.

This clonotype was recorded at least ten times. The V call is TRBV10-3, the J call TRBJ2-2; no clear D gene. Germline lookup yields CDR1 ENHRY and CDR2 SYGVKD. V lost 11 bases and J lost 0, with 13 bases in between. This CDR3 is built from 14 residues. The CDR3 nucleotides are TGTGCCGCCTCGACTGAGTCGAACACCGGGGAGCTGTTTTTT. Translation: CAASTESNTGELFF.

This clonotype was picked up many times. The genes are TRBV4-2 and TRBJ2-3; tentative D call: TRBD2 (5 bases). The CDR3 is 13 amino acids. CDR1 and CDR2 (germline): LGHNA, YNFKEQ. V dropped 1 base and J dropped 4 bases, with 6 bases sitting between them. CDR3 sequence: CASSQGGPDTQYF. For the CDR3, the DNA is TGTGCCAGCAGCCAAGGAGGGCCAGATACGCAGTATTTT.

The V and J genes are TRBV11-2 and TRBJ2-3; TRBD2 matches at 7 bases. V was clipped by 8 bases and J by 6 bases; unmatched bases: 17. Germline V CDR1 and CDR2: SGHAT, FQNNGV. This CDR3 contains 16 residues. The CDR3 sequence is CASGSGTTLWGDTQYF. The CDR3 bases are TGTGCCAGCGGGTCCGGGACTACCCTTTGGGGTGATACGCAGTATTTT.

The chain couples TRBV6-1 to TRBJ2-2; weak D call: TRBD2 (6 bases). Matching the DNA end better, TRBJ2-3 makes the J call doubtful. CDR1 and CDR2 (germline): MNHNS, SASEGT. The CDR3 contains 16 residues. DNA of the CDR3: TGTGCCAGCTTTAAGGGAGGAAAGGAGAACACCGGGAAGCAGTATTTT. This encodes CASFKGGKENTGKQYF.

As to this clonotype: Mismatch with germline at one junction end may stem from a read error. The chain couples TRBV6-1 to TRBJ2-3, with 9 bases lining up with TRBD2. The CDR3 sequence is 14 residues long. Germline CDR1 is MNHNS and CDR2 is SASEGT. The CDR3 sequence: CASRVAGAQNTQYF. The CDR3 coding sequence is TGTGCCAGCAGGGTAGCGGGAGCCCAAAATACTCAGTATTTT.

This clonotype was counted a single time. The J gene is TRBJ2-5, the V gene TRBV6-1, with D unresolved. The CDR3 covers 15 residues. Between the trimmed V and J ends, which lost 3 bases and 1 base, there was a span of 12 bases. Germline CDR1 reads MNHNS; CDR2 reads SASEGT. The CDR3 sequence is CASSEHGFPQETQYF. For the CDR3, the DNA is TGTGCCAGCAGTGAGCACGGATTCCCCCAAGAGACCCAGTACTTC.

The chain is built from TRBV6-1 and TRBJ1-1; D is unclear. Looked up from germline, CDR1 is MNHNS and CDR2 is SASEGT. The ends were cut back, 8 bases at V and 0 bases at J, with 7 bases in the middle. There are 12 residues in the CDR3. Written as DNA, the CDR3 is TGTGCCAGCTCTAAGATGAACACTGAAGCTTTCTTT. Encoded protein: CASSKMNTEAFF.

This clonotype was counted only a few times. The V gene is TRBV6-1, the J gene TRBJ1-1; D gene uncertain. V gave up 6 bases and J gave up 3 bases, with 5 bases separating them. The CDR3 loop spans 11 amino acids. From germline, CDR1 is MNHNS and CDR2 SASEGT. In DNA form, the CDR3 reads TGTGCCAGCAGAGAGTACACTGAAGCTTTCTTT. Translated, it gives CASREYTEAFF.